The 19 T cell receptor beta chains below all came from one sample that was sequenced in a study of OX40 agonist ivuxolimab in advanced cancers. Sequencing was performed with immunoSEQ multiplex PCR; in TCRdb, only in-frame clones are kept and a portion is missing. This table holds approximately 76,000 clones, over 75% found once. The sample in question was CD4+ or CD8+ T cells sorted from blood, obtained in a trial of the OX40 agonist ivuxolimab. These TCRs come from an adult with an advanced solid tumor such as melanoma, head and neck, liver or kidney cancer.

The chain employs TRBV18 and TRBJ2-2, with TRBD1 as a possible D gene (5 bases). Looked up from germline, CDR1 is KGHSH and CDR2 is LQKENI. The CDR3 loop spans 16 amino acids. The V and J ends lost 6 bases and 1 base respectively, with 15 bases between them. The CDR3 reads CASSARQGGNTGELFF. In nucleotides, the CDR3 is TGTGCCAGCTCCGCCCGCCAGGGTGGGAACACCGGGGAGCTGTTTTTT.

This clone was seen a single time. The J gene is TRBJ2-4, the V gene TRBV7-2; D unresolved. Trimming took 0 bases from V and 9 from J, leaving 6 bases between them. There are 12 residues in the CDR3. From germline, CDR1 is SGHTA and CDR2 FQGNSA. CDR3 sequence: CASSLAHSIQYF. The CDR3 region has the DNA TGTGCCAGCAGCTTAGCGCACAGCATTCAGTACTTC.

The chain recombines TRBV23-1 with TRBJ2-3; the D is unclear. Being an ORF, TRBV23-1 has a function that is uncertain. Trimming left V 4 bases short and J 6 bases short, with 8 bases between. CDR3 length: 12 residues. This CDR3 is CASSLKPDTQYF. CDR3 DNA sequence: TGCGCCAGCAGTCTGAAACCCGATACGCAGTATTTT.

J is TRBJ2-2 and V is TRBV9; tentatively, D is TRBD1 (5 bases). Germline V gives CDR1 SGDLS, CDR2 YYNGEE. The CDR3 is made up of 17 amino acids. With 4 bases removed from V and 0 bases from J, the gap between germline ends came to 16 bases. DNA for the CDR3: TGTGCCAGCAGCACGCGCGCAGGGCCTACGAACACCGGGGAGCTGTTTTTT. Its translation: CASSTRAGPTNTGELFF.

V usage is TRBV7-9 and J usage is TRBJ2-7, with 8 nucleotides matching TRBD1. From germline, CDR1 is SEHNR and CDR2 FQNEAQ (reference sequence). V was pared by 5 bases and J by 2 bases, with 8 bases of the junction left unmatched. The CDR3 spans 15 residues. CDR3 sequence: CASSLTGTGAYEQYF. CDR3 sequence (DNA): TGTGCCAGCAGCCTAACAGGGACAGGAGCCTACGAGCAGTACTTC.

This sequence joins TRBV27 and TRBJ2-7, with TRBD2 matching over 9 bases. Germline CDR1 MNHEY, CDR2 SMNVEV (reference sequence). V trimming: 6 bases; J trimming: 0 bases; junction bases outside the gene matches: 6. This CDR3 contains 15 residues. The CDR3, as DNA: TGTGCCAGCAGGATTAGCGGGAGCTCCTCCTACGAGCAGTACTTC. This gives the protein CASRISGSSSYEQYF.

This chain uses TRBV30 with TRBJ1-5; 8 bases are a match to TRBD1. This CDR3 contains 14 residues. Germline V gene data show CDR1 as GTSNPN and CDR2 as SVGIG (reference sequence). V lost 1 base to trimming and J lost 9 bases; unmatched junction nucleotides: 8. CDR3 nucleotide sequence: TGTGCCTGGAGTGCGGACAGGGCGCAGAGGCCCCAGCATTTT. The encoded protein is CAWSADRAQRPQHF. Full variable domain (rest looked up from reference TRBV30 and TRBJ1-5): SQTIHQWPATLVQPVGSPLSLECTVEGTSNPNLYWYRQAAGRGLQLLFYSVGIGQISSEVPQNLSASRPQDRQFILSSKKLLLSDSGFYLCAWSADRAQRPQHFGDGTRLSIL.

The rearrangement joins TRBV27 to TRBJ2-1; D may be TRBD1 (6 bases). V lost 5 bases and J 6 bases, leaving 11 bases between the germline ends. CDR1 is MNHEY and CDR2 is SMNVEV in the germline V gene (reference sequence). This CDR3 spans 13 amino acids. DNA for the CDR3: TGTGCCAGCAGTCCGCAGGGGATCAATGAGCAGTTCTTC. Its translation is CASSPQGINEQFF.

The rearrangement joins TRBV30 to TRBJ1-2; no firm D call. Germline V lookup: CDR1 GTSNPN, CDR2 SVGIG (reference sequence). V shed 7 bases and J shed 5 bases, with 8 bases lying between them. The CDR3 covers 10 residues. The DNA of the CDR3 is TGTGCCTCCTTCGTGTATGGCTACACCTTC. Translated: CASFVYGYTF.

CDR3 DNA sequence: TGTGCCAGCAGCTTATATTTTGAGGGTACAGGGCAGGGGAACTATGGCTACACCTTC. Translated: CASSLYFEGTGQGNYGYTF. The chain combines TRBV13 with TRBJ1-2, with a possible D match to TRBD1 (6 bases). The CDR3 consists of 19 residues. The germline gives CDR1 PRHDT, CDR2 FYEKMQ (reference sequence). V was clipped by 2 bases and J by 2 bases, with 24 bases between them.

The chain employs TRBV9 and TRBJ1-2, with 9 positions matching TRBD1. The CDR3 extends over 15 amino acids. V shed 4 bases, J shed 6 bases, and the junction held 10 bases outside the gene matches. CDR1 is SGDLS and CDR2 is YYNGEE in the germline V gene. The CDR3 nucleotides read TGTGCCAGCAGCCCCGGGGGACAGGGAAAGGATGGCTACACCTTC. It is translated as CASSPGGQGKDGYTF. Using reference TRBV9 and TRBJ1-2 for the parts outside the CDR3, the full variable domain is DSGVTQTPKHLITATGQRVTLRCSPRSGDLSVYWYQQSLDQGLQFLIQYYNGEERAKGNILERFSAQQFPDLHSELNLSSLELGDSALYFCASSPGGQGKDGYTFGSGTRLTVV.

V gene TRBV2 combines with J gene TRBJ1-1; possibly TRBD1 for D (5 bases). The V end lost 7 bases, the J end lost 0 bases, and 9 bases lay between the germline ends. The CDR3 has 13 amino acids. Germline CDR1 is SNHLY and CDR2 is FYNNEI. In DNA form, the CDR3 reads TGTGCCAGCACCGAGGGACTGAACACTGAAGCTTTCTTT. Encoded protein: CASTEGLNTEAFF.

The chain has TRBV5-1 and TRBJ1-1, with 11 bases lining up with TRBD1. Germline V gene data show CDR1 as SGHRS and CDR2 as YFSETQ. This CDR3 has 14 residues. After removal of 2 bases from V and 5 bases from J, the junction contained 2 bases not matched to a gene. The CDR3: CASSFRDRGTEAFF. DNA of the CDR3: TGCGCCAGCAGCTTCCGGGACAGGGGGACTGAAGCTTTCTTT.

For the CDR3, the DNA is TGTGCCAGCAGCATTCGGACAGGGGGAGATACGCAGTATTTT. Its protein is CASSIRTGGDTQYF. The rearrangement joins TRBV9 to TRBJ2-3, with 10 bases identical to TRBD1. Germline trimming cut 4 bases from V and 5 bases from J; bases unmatched to any gene: 4. The CDR3 runs to 14 residues. CDR1 and CDR2 from the germline V gene are SGDLS and YYNGEE.

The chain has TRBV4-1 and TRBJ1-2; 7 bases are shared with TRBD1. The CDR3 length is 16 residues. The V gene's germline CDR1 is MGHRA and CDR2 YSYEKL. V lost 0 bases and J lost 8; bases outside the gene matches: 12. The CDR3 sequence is CASSQDPQTGVGGYTF. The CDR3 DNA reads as TGCGCCAGCAGCCAAGATCCCCAAACAGGGGTGGGCGGCTACACCTTC.

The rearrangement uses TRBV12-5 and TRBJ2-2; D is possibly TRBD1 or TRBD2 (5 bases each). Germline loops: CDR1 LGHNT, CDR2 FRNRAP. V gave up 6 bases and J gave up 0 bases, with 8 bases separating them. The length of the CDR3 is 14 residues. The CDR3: CASGRGPNTGELFF. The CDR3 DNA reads TGTGCTAGTGGCCGGGGACCGAACACCGGGGAGCTGTTTTTT.

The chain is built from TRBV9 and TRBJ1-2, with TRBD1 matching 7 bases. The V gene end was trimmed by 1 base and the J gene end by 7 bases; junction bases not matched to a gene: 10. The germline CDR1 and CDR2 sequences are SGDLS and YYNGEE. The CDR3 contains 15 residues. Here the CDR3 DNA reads TGTGCCAGCAGCGTACTCCCCTCAGACAGGGTTGGCTACACCTTC. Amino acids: CASSVLPSDRVGYTF. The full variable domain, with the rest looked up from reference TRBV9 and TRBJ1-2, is DSGVTQTPKHLITATGQRVTLRCSPRSGDLSVYWYQQSLDQGLQFLIQYYNGEERAKGNILERFSAQQFPDLHSELNLSSLELGDSALYFCASSVLPSDRVGYTFGSGTRLTVV.

CDR3 sequence (DNA): TGTGCCAGCAGCTTAGGGACAAGCCCCGACTCGGCTAATGAAAAACTGTTTTTT. Its protein is CASSLGTSPDSANEKLFF. The chain links TRBV11-2 to TRBJ1-4, with a weak D call TRBD1 (5 bases). Germline V gives CDR1 SGHAT, CDR2 FQNNGV. The V gene lost 1 base and the J gene lost 3 bases, with 18 bases spanning the gap. The CDR3 totals 18 residues.

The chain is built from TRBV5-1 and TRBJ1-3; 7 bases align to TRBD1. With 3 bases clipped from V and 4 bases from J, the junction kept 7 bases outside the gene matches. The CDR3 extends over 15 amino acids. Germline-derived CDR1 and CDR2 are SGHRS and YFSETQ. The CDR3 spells CASSSGQTQGNTIYF. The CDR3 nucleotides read TGCGCCAGCAGCTCGGGACAGACTCAAGGAAACACCATATATTTT.